This entry concerns a single T cell receptor beta chain. Authors' data handling: Amplification of reference gene primers was used by the study to estimate nucleated cell counts. Measured with immunoSEQ multiplex PCR; TCRdb has only the in-frame clones, and not every one. The V and J calls and clone size are taken from that table; D and trimming were inferred from the DNA. Of approximately 200,000 clones in the sample, approximately 84% were seen once. These data come from a study of blood T cell repertoires in COVID-19. Study background: The study drew acute and convalescent COVID-19 samples from the United States, Italy and Spain.

Germline CDR1 and CDR2: LNHDA and SQIVND (reference sequence). Trimming took 2 bases from V and 3 from J, leaving 11 bases between them. This CDR3 has 14 amino acids. The sequencing input was peripheral blood. The chain uses TRBV19 and TRBJ2-7, with D unclear. This TCR was recovered from a woman in her thirties who had recovered from COVID-19. The CDR3 sequence: CASSIKTEYYEQYF. The DNA for the CDR3 is TGTGCCAGTAGTATAAAAACAGAATACTACGAGCAGTACTTC.